These 10 T cell receptor beta chains came from one sample sequenced in a study of blood T cell repertoires in COVID-19. The method was immunoSEQ multiplex PCR; TCRdb's version includes in-frame clones alone and lacks a portion of them. The sample has roughly 200,000 clones; 82% are singletons. The specimen was PBMCs or T cells enriched from blood (not recorded which). The receptors here all came from a woman between 55 and 75 years old with acute COVID-19.

The chain employs TRBV5-1 and TRBJ2-7, with 8 bases matching TRBD2. Germline V gene data show CDR1 as SGHRS and CDR2 as YFSETQ. V was clipped by 4 bases and J by 3 bases; unmatched bases: 9. CDR3 length: 15 residues. DNA for the CDR3: TGCGCCAGCAGCCTAGGACTAGCACCGATCTACGAGCAGTACTTC. The encoded protein is CASSLGLAPIYEQYF.

There are a few counts of this clone. The chain joins TRBV3-1 (or the pseudogene TRBV3-2) to TRBJ2-1; TRBD2 agrees at 7 bases. Germline assignment: CDR1 LGHDT and CDR2 YNNKEL (reference sequence). There are 16 residues in the CDR3. V shed 1 base and J 5 bases; nucleotides not matched to a gene: 8. The CDR3 DNA reads as TGTGCCAGCAGCCAAGGAGCGGGGATAGAGAACAATGAGCAGTTCTTC. Residues: CASSQGAGIENNEQFF.

The V gene is TRBV4-3, the J gene TRBJ2-3; 7 bases match TRBD2. The CDR3 loop spans 19 amino acids. With V trimmed by 0 bases and J by 1 base, 13 bases remained unmatched. Germline values: CDR1 LGHNA, CDR2 YSLEER. The CDR3 region is CASSQDPLPVAGGTDTQYF. The CDR3 coding sequence is TGCGCCAGCAGCCAAGACCCCCTTCCGGTGGCGGGGGGCACAGATACGCAGTATTTT.

The V and J genes are TRBV3-1 (or the pseudogene TRBV3-2) and TRBJ1-1; a weak D match, TRBD1 (5 bases). Trimming removed 2 bases at V and 5 bases at J, with 12 bases between. Germline V gives CDR1 LGHDT, CDR2 YNNKEL (reference sequence). The CDR3 sequence is 14 residues long. CDR3 bases: TGTGCCAGCAGCCAACCCGGAGGGGTGACTGAAGCTTTCTTT. Amino acid sequence: CASSQPGGVTEAFF.

The chain employs TRBV2 and TRBJ2-2, with 11 bases aligning to TRBD1. The ends lost 6 bases at V and 4 bases at J; junction bases unmatched: 4. Germline CDR1 SNHLY, CDR2 FYNNEI. The CDR3 sequence is 15 residues long. CDR3 amino acids: CASSPGTGGTGELFF. DNA of the CDR3: TGTGCCAGCAGCCCCGGGACAGGGGGCACCGGGGAGCTGTTTTTT. Combining the CDR3 with reference TRBV2 and TRBJ2-2 gives the whole variable domain EPEVTQTPSHQVTQMGQEVILRCVPISNHLYFYWYRQILGQKVEFLVSFYNNEISEKSEIFDDQFSVERPDGSNFTLKIRSTKLEDSAMYFCASSPGTGGTGELFFGEGSRLTVL.

This chain joins TRBV7-9 and TRBJ2-2; 10 nucleotides line up with TRBD1. Germline CDR1 SEHNR, CDR2 FQNEAQ (reference sequence). The CDR3 is 16 residues long. V trimming: 6 bases; J trimming: 0 bases; junction bases outside the gene matches: 4. The CDR3 reads CASRRGTGANTGELFF. In nucleotides, the CDR3 is TGTGCCAGCAGACGAGGGACAGGGGCGAACACCGGGGAGCTGTTTTTT. Together with reference TRBV7-9 and TRBJ2-2, the CDR3 gives the full variable domain: DTGVSQNPRHKITKRGQNVTFRCDPISEHNRLYWYRQTLGQGPEFLTYFQNEAQLEKSRLLSDRFSAERPKGSFSTLEIQRTEQGDSAMYLCASRRGTGANTGELFFGEGSRLTVL.

The chain is built from TRBV3-1 (or the pseudogene TRBV3-2) and TRBJ2-7; D gene uncertain. Between the trimmed V and J ends, which lost 0 bases and 7 bases, there was a span of 4 bases. CDR1 and CDR2 from the germline V gene are LGHDT and YNNKEL (reference sequence). The CDR3 extends over 11 amino acids. CDR3 loop: CASSQDSEQYV. DNA of the CDR3: TGTGCCAGCAGCCAAGACTCGGAGCAGTACGTC.

The rearrangement links TRBV28 to TRBJ2-3; 11 bases fit TRBD2. The V gene's germline CDR1 is MDHEN and CDR2 SYDVKM. The J segment lost 9 bases and the V segment lost 2 bases, leaving 7 bases of the junction unmatched. The CDR3 consists of 15 residues. CDR3 DNA: TGTGCCAGCAGTTTAGGGACTAGCGGACTGTACACGCAGTATTTT. It encodes CASSLGTSGLYTQYF.

This chain connects TRBV4-1 to TRBJ2-2, with 8 bases fitting TRBD2. CDR1 and CDR2 (germline): MGHRA, YSYEKL. This CDR3 region has 17 residues. The ends lost 3 bases at V and 9 bases at J; junction bases unmatched: 15. The CDR3 here is CASSQRASGSEHRELFF. CDR3 in DNA: TGCGCCAGCAGCCAGAGGGCGAGCGGGAGCGAACACCGGGAGCTGTTTTTT.

The chain carries TRBV19 and TRBJ1-1; tentatively, D is TRBD1 (6 bases). V gave up 5 bases and J gave up 3 bases, with 19 bases separating them. The CDR3 extends over 16 amino acids. The germline CDR1 and CDR2 sequences are LNHDA and SQIVND (reference sequence). The CDR3 DNA follows: TGTGCCAGTAGTGGGGGCCGGACAGTCGTCCACACTGAAGCTTTCTTT. This translates into CASSGGRTVVHTEAFF.